The sequence of this TCR beta chain was determined in a study of blood T cell repertoires in COVID-19 (dated by TCRdb to 2020 to 2022). With respect to the entire study: Collaborator samples came from the United States, Italy and Spain and covered acute and convalescent phases of COVID-19. Where available, HLA class I and class II types were taken from metadata supplied by the sample provider and were not determined by assay-based typing. The samples were drawn from the first 160 participants of the ongoing ImmuneRACE study and from 950 to 1,500 subjects provided by 6 global collaborators. A de-identified subject ID, COVID-19 status, age in years and sex were almost always included in the sample metadata. The repertoires were released in a freely available public database meant as a resource for research on the immune response to SARS-CoV-2. The dataset comprised deeply sampled blood TCRbeta repertoires from subjects exposed to, actively infected with, or recovered from COVID-19. The material from the prospective study consisted of cDNA or gDNA derived from T cells, B-cell-depleted T cells, or PBMCs.

Enrolling through a virtual design, the prospective study's participants ranged in age from roughly 18 to 90 years and lived across 24 United States geographic areas. In the prospective study, cohorts were assigned on the basis of participant-reported clinical history obtained from a screening survey and a study questionnaire. ImmuneRACE Cohort 3 recovered participants were defined by two consecutive negative NP/OP PCR tests, healthcare professional clearance, or symptom resolution. In the prospective study, whole blood, serum and a nasopharyngeal or oropharyngeal swab were collected from each participant by mobile phlebotomists. Over a roughly two-month period, participants in the prospective study had the option of providing additional blood draws and questionnaires. Blood samples from the prospective study were shipped frozen or at room temperature prior to DNA extraction. The CDR3 runs 16 residues from the cysteine to the phenylalanine. Of all the DNA, just the CDR3 is kept, 48 bases in frame from base 1. In the germline V gene, CDR1 corresponds to SGHVS and CDR2 to FQNEAQ. At the junction V is shortened by 1 base and J by 5 bases, with 17 bases in between.

TCRbeta CDR3 regions were amplified from genomic DNA by means of the immunoSEQ Assay, a bias-controlled multiplex PCR. The authors' pipeline ran thus. Nucleated cell counts per sample were estimated from amplification of reference gene primers within the assay. To quantify the absolute abundance of each unique TCRbeta CDR3 rearrangement, sequence reads were collapsed and filtered. Productive Simpson clonality was computed per sample as the square root of Simpson's diversity index over productive rearrangements. TCRdb mirrors the immuneACCESS table, restricted to in-frame sequences. Some clones are absent from its copies; in checked studies, under half trace to an unresolved V gene, and the reason for the others is unknown. V, J and clone size reflect that table, while D and trimming were determined from the DNA. A total of roughly 200,000 clones appear in this sample, over 80% of them only once. 1.2% of the sample is in the top ten clones.

This clone was picked up one time. Which antigen it targets is not known. Qualities for individual bases were not recorded, and no much larger clone is one base off. Beyond this particular receptor, the publication reports: How much clinical and demographic metadata was included differed by source and by participant, and the metadata was provided uncurated.

The receptor's source is a man under 40 who had recovered from COVID-19. Material: PBMCs or T cells enriched from blood (not recorded which). The V and J segments used are TRBV7-8 and TRBJ1-2, with no confident D gene call. The DNA reads TGTGCCAGCAGCTTAGATGGCGGCGGGAGTGGTTATGGCTACACCTTC. The encoded protein is CASSLDGGGSGYGYTF.